One T cell receptor beta chain is described in this entry. Its antigen is not known. The sample comes from a study of CD8 T cells in ankylosing spondylitis. Study-level results: Made up of about eight highly homologous variants, a TCR beta motif appeared characteristic of ankylosing spondylitis blood. Disease-linked clones had a CD8+ phenotype and relatively low frequency in peripheral blood.

The CDR3 extends over 17 amino acids. Per the germline V gene, CDR1 is SGHAT and CDR2 is FQNNGV. V dropped 3 bases and J dropped 7; count of bases not matched to a gene: 12. From the 5' RACE reads, TCRdb called clonotypes with MiXCR, one entry per CDR3 protein. The sample comprises fewer than 450,000 distinct CDR3 sequences, more than 15% of which are singletons, and approximately 0.93% rests with the top ten. Sequencing used blood, either unsorted or a sorted T cell fraction (not recorded which). The chain combines TRBV11-2 with TRBJ2-7, with 13 bases fitting TRBD2. The sequence derives from a male donor with ankylosing spondylitis. CDR3 coding DNA: TGTGCCAGCAGCTTGGTAAGACGGACTAGCGGGAGTAGGGAGCAGTACTTC. Its protein is CASSLVRRTSGSREQYF.